The 21 T cell receptor beta chains presented below share a single source sample, sequenced in a study of T cell responses to AZD1222 COVID-19 vaccine. The data were produced by immunoSEQ multiplex PCR, yet TCRdb's version contains in-frame clones alone and is incomplete. In the table there are 150,000 or so clones, 70% to 90% of which are singletons. Sequencing used peripheral blood, obtained on day 0 of MenACWY control vaccination. Every receptor here comes from an adult in good health.

The sample holds one count of this clone. The chain has TRBV11-3 and TRBJ1-4, with D possibly matching TRBD1 (6 bases). CDR3 size: 15 residues. Germline values: CDR1 SGHNT, CDR2 YENEEA. Trimming removed 5 bases from V and 0 bases from J, with 10 bases in between. CDR3 sequence (DNA): TGTGCCAGCAGCCGAAGGGGGGCAACTAATGAAAAACTGTTTTTT. Translated: CASSRRGATNEKLFF.

The chain joins TRBV27 to TRBJ1-5, with D perhaps matching TRBD1 (6 bases). CDR1 and CDR2 (germline): MNHEY, SMNVEV (reference sequence). With 8 bases removed from V and 5 bases from J, the gap between germline ends came to 13 bases. This CDR3 spans 13 amino acids. Here the CDR3 reads CASSPQGYQPQHF. The CDR3 DNA follows: TGTGCCAGCTCACCCCAGGGGTATCAGCCCCAGCATTTT.

This clone was picked up a small number of times. This chain uses TRBV7-9 with TRBJ1-1; TRBD1 is a possible D gene (6 bases). The V end lost 3 bases, the J end lost 2 bases, and 10 bases lay between the germline ends. This CDR3 is 14 amino acids long. Germline V CDR1 and CDR2: SEHNR, FQNEAQ (reference sequence). In DNA form, the CDR3 reads TGTGCCAGCAGCTTCTCAGGGGCCAACACTGAAGCTTTCTTT. Translation: CASSFSGANTEAFF.

V and J are TRBV7-9 and TRBJ1-6; D remains ambiguous. CDR3 length equals 17 residues. Trimming pared 1 base from V and 3 bases from J, leaving 13 bases between. Germline CDR1 reads SEHNR; CDR2 reads FQNEAQ (reference sequence). In nucleotides, the CDR3 is TGTGCCAGCAGCTTAGTGGGCCTAAGTGTCTATAATTCACCCCTCCACTTT. This codes for CASSLVGLSVYNSPLHF.

The rearrangement uses TRBV28 and TRBJ2-5; D remains unclear. The CDR3 is 12 residues long. Germline CDR1 is MDHEN and CDR2 is SYDVKM. Trimming shortened V by 6 bases and J by 3 bases, and 8 bases separated the two germline ends. CDR3 loop: CASSVFEETQYF. In nucleotides, the CDR3 is TGTGCCAGCAGCGTTTTTGAAGAGACCCAGTACTTC.

V is TRBV7-2 and J is TRBJ2-7; 7 bases agree with TRBD1. With V trimmed by 4 bases and J by 3 bases, 6 bases remained unmatched. Looked up from germline, CDR1 is SGHTA and CDR2 is FQGNSA. The CDR3 is 14 residues long. In DNA form, the CDR3 reads TGTGCCAGCAGCTACAGGGGCCCCATCTACGAGCAGTACTTC. It codes for CASSYRGPIYEQYF.

V usage is TRBV5-1 and J usage is TRBJ2-2, with D perhaps matching TRBD1 or TRBD2 (6 bases each). There are 14 residues in the CDR3. Germline assignment: CDR1 SGHRS and CDR2 YFSETQ. The ends were cut back, 9 bases at V and 5 bases at J, with 17 bases in the middle. The CDR3 here is CATSPGAWTGELFF. DNA for the CDR3: TGCGCCACCTCCCCGGGGGCTTGGACCGGGGAGCTGTTTTTT.

The chain recombines TRBV27 with TRBJ1-5; 10 bases are shared with TRBD1. J gave up 2 bases and V 7 bases, and 8 bases lay outside the gene matches. The germline V gene has CDR1 MNHEY and CDR2 SMNVEV (reference sequence). The CDR3 sequence is 16 residues long. For the CDR3, the DNA is TGTGCCAGCACCTCGACAGGGGGCCTCCGCAATCAGCCCCAGCATTTT. This sequence encodes CASTSTGGLRNQPQHF.

Concerning this clone itself: The identical CDR3 is also encoded by other nucleotide sequences in the sample. The chain carries TRBV25-1 and TRBJ2-3; 10 bases match TRBD1. The CDR3 runs 16 residues. V dropped 1 base and J dropped 5; count of bases not matched to a gene: 6. CDR1 is MGHDK, CDR2 SYGVNS, per germline. CDR3 residues: CASSELTGGIGDTQYF. The CDR3 region has the DNA TGTGCCAGCAGTGAATTGACAGGGGGCATTGGAGATACGCAGTATTTT.

This chain uses TRBV11-2 with TRBJ2-1; D possibly corresponds to TRBD1 (5 bases). The CDR3 has 18 residues. With 0 bases removed from V and 0 bases from J, the gap between germline ends came to 15 bases. From germline, CDR1 is SGHAT and CDR2 FQNNGV. CDR3 nucleotides: TGTGCCAGCAGCTTAGATCTTACGCGGACAAACTCCTACAATGAGCAGTTCTTC. Translating it yields CASSLDLTRTNSYNEQFF.

The genes are TRBV6-1 and TRBJ1-2; maybe TRBD1 (5 bases). Between the trimmed V and J ends, which lost 0 bases and 6 bases, there was a span of 11 bases. Germline V gene sequence: CDR1 MNHNS, CDR2 SASEGT. The CDR3 has 14 residues. CDR3 nucleotide sequence: TGTGCCAGCAGTGAAGCGGGGAGGGACGATGGCTACACCTTC. Amino acid sequence: CASSEAGRDDGYTF.

The rearrangement uses TRBV7-9 and TRBJ1-4; no definite D call. CDR1 and CDR2 (germline): SEHNR, FQNEAQ (reference sequence). The CDR3 is 13 amino acids. Trimming took off 11 bases at V and 3 bases at J, with 13 bases between the two ends. The CDR3 DNA sequence: TGTGCCGGAAGGACGAAAGCTAATGAAAAACTGTTTTTT. Its protein is CAGRTKANEKLFF.

The gene calls are TRBV4-1 and TRBJ1-5; perhaps TRBD1 as D (6 bases). The ends were cut back, 0 bases at V and 1 base at J, with 10 bases in the middle. Germline V CDR1 and CDR2: MGHRA, YSYEKL. The CDR3 is made up of 16 amino acids. The CDR3 sequence is CASSQERGMSNQPQHF. In DNA form, the CDR3 reads TGCGCCAGCAGCCAAGAAAGGGGGATGAGCAATCAGCCCCAGCATTTT.

The chain recombines TRBV6-1 with TRBJ2-7; D unclear. The CDR3 loop spans 13 amino acids. Per germline, CDR1 MNHNS and CDR2 SASEGT. Trimming pared 3 bases from V and 3 bases from J, leaving 9 bases between. The CDR3, as DNA: TGTGCCAGCAGTGACCCGGCGGTCTACGAGCAGTACTTC. It is translated as CASSDPAVYEQYF.

In its sample, this clone was seen a few times. The V gene is TRBV9, the J gene TRBJ2-2, with 10 bases matching TRBD2. CDR3 length: 17 amino acids. CDR1 and CDR2 from the germline V gene are SGDLS and YYNGEE. V gave up 3 bases and J gave up 6 bases; unmatched junction bases: 11. The CDR3 coding sequence is TGTGCCAGCAGCGGGTCGAGCGGGGGGGCCGTCGCCGGGGAGCTGTTTTTT. Protein product: CASSGSSGGAVAGELFF.

J is TRBJ2-2 and V is TRBV6-1, with 7 bases that match TRBD1. The V gene's germline CDR1 is MNHNS and CDR2 SASEGT. Germline trimming cut 3 bases from V and 3 bases from J; bases unmatched to any gene: 7. The CDR3 has 16 residues. The CDR3 DNA reads as TGTGCCAGCAGTGATTGGGGACAGTCTTACACCGGGGAGCTGTTTTTT. Translating it yields CASSDWGQSYTGELFF.

The chain has TRBV30 and TRBJ1-1; 8 bases align to TRBD1. Germline values: CDR1 GTSNPN, CDR2 SVGIG (reference sequence). CDR3 length: 13 residues. With V trimmed by 4 bases and J by 7 bases, 8 bases remained unmatched. The CDR3 DNA follows: TGTGCCTGGAAAATCAGGGGGCCAGGTGAAGCTTTCTTT. Translated, it gives CAWKIRGPGEAFF.

The V call is TRBV11-3, the J call TRBJ1-2; perhaps TRBD1 as D (5 bases). Looked up from germline, CDR1 is SGHNT and CDR2 is YENEEA. V was clipped by 5 bases and J by 0 bases, with 13 bases between them. This CDR3 comprises 15 residues. CDR3 DNA sequence: TGTGCCAGCAGCCCCGTGAGGGGAGCTAACTATGGCTACACCTTC. Its translation is CASSPVRGANYGYTF.

The chain is built from TRBV4-1 and TRBJ1-6; D remains unclear. The germline V gene has CDR1 MGHRA and CDR2 YSYEKL. The ends were cut back, 0 bases at V and 4 bases at J, with 7 bases in the middle. This CDR3 is built from 15 residues. DNA of the CDR3: TGCGCCAGCAGCCAAGAGAGCCAATATAATTCACCCCTCCACTTT. This translates into CASSQESQYNSPLHF.

V is TRBV12-3 or TRBV12-4 and J is TRBJ2-3, with D unresolved. With 6 bases removed from V and 6 bases from J, the gap between germline ends came to 7 bases. The CDR3 is made up of 11 amino acids. CDR3 sequence: CASRFADTQYF. The CDR3 DNA follows: TGTGCCAGCAGGTTCGCGGATACGCAGTATTTT.

V and J are TRBV7-9 and TRBJ1-1; D is ambiguous. Germline lookup yields CDR1 SEHNR and CDR2 FQNEAQ (reference sequence). This CDR3 comprises 11 residues. The V gene lost 5 bases and the J gene lost 5 bases, with 6 bases spanning the gap. CDR3 bases: TGTGCCAGCAGCCCCGGGACTGAAGCTTTCTTT. Protein sequence: CASSPGTEAFF.